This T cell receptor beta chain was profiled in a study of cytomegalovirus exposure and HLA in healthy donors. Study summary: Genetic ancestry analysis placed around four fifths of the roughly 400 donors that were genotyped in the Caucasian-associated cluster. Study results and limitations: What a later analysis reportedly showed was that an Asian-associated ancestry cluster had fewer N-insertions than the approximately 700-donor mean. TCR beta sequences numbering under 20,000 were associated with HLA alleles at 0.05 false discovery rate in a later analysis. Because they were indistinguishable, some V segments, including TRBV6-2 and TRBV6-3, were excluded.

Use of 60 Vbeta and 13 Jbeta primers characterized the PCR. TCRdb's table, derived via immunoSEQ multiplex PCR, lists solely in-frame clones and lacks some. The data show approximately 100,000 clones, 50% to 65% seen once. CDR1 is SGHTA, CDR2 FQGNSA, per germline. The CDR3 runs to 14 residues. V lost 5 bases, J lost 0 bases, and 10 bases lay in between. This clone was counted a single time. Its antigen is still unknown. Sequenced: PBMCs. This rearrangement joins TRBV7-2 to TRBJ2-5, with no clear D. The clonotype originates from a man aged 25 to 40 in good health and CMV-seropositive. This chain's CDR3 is CASSPDWYQETQYF. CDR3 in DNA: TGTGCCAGCAGCCCCGACTGGTACCAAGAGACCCAGTACTTC.